This T cell receptor (beta chain) was found in a study of response to subunit inactivated influenza vaccine. Findings and caveats of the study: Authors proposed each seasonal influenza vaccination draws in few new T cells.

This clonotype has more than one count but fewer than ten. Antigen unknown. TCRdb processed the RT-PCR reads anew with MiXCR; each CDR3 protein has one entry. This table has under 750,000 distinct CDR3 sequences, roughly 12% appearing once. Trimming removed 0 bases from V and 6 bases from J; junction bases left unmatched: 7. The CDR3 consists of 16 residues. The germline V gene encodes CDR1 SGHVS and CDR2 FQNEAQ. The J gene is TRBJ2-1, the V gene TRBV7-8; 8 bases fit TRBD2. This clonotype was obtained from a man aged 50 or older who received an inactivated influenza vaccine. The sample was PBMCs from blood, taken on the day of vaccination. The CDR3 sequence is CASSLASGRGGNEQFF. The CDR3 coding sequence is TGTGCCAGCAGCTTAGCGTCCGGACGGGGGGGCAATGAGCAGTTCTTC. The whole variable domain, filled in from reference TRBV7-8 and TRBJ2-1, reads GAGVSQSPRYKVAKRGQDVALRCDPISGHVSLFWYQQALGQGPEFLTYFQNEAQLDKSGLPSDRFFAERPEGSVSTLKIQRTQQEDSAVYLCASSLASGRGGNEQFFGPGTRLTVL.